Listed below are T cell receptor beta chains from one sample, sequenced in a study of T cells in tumors after PD-1 blockade. Profiled with immunoSEQ multiplex PCR; TCRdb holds only in-frame clones, not every one. The sample contains about 34,000 clones, around 73% of which appear only once. Sequencing was performed on PBMCs, taken after anti-PD-1 treatment. The receptors derive from a human donor with basal cell carcinoma. The CDR3 runs from the conserved cysteine through the conserved F or W. Fields, in order: D gene, clone size, J gene, V gene, CDR3 length, CDR3 protein, CDR3 DNA. D genes are given only for firm matches. Clone size appears in some rows only: once, few, many, or a class for an expanded clone.

>TRBD1|once|TRBJ1-3|TRBV7-2|15
CASRLDRGPGNTIYF
TGTGCCAGCAGGCTAGACAGGGGGCCGGGAAACACCATATATTTT
>-|-|TRBJ2-3|TRBV19|16
CASSNRGTTGTDTQYF
TGTGCCAGTAGTAACCGGGGGACAACGGGCACAGATACGCAGTATTTT
>-|-|TRBJ2-7|TRBV9|13
CASSTTPTYEQYF
TGTGCCAGCAGCACGACTCCCACCTACGAGCAGTACTTC
>TRBD2|-|TRBJ2-7|TRBV6-2/TRBV6-3|14
CASSYGTSIGEQYF
TGTGCCAGCAGTTATGGGACTAGCATCGGCGAGCAGTACTTC
>-|-|TRBJ1-1|TRBV5-8|11
CASSFGQEAFF
TGTGCCAGCAGCTTTGGACAAGAGGCTTTCTTT
>-|-|TRBJ1-1|TRBV19|15
CASKVGSLLNTEAFF
TGTGCCAGTAAGGTGGGCAGTCTACTTAACACTGAAGCTTTCTTT
>-|-|TRBJ2-4|TRBV5-1|14
CASSFGGAKNIQYF
TGCGCCAGCAGCTTCGGGGGAGCCAAAAACATTCAGTACTTC
>TRBD1|-|TRBJ2-3|TRBV29-1|15
CSADPGQGVTDTQYF
TGCAGCGCTGACCCCGGACAGGGGGTCACAGATACGCAGTATTTT
>-|-|TRBJ2-5|TRBV30|11
CAWSVGETQYF
TGTGCCTGGAGTGTTGGTGAGACCCAGTACTTC
>-|few|TRBJ1-6|TRBV3-1/TRBV3-2|13
CASSPPGGRALHF
TGTGCCAGCAGCCCCCCGGGTGGTAGGGCCCTCCACTTT
>TRBD2|-|TRBJ2-1|TRBV6-1|19
CASSVTGTSVLDSYNEQFF
TGTGCCAGCAGTGTCACCGGGACTAGTGTTCTAGACTCCTACAATGAGCAGTTCTTC
>-|few|TRBJ1-6|TRBV6-6|13
CASVDRTNSPLHF
TGTGCCAGCGTTGACAGGACCAATTCACCCCTCCACTTT
>TRBD2|-|TRBJ2-5|TRBV23-1|20
CASSHPQTSGGASGQETQYF
TGCGCCAGCAGTCATCCCCAGACTAGCGGGGGGGCTAGTGGGCAAGAGACCCAGTACTTC
>-|once|TRBJ2-7|TRBV28|14
CASSFTAGPHEQYF
TGTGCCAGCAGTTTCACAGCGGGCCCCCACGAGCAGTACTTC
>-|-|TRBJ1-6|TRBV2|13
CASSGRANSPLHF
TGTGCCAGCAGTGGACGGGCAAATTCACCCCTCCACTTT
>-|-|TRBJ2-7|TRBV5-1|14
CASSSGLGGYEQYF
TGCGCCAGCAGCTCGGGTCTAGGGGGCTACGAGCAGTACTTC
>TRBD2|-|TRBJ2-1|TRBV5-4|16
CASSAAGGYSYNEQFF
TGTGCCAGCAGCGCCGCGGGGGGCTACTCCTACAATGAGCAGTTCTTC
>TRBD1|-|TRBJ1-2|TRBV19|14
CASNRRGLDYGYTF
TGTGCCAGTAATCGGAGGGGGCTAGACTATGGCTACACCTTC
>-|-|TRBJ1-1|TRBV6-2/TRBV6-3|15
CASSVRDAVNTEAFF
TGTGCCAGCAGCGTCAGGGACGCTGTGAACACTGAAGCTTTCTTT
>-|-|TRBJ1-1|TRBV5-4|14
CASSLDYEGTEAFF
TGTGCCAGCAGCTTGGATTACGAGGGCACTGAAGCTTTCTTT
>TRBD1|few|TRBJ2-2|TRBV29-1|14
CSVSGQLNTGELFF
TGCAGCGTTTCGGGACAGCTGAACACCGGGGAGCTGTTTTTT
>-|-|TRBJ2-2|TRBV3-1/TRBV3-2|15
CASSQEGRDTGELFF
TGTGCCAGCAGCCAAGAGGGGCGGGACACCGGGGAGCTGTTTTTT
>TRBD1|few|TRBJ2-1|TRBV7-2|16
CASSFAGTGSYNEQFF
TGTGCCAGCAGCTTTGCCGGGACAGGATCTTACAATGAGCAGTTCTTC
>TRBD1|-|TRBJ1-1|TRBV5-1|16
CASSLGWTGANTEAFF
TGCGCCAGCAGCTTGGGGTGGACAGGGGCGAACACTGAAGCTTTCTTT
>TRBD1|-|TRBJ1-2|TRBV28|16
CASSLAGTGTNYGYTF
TGTGCCAGCAGTTTAGCAGGGACAGGGACTAACTATGGCTACACCTTC
>TRBD2|-|TRBJ2-2|TRBV9|18
CASSDPRLAGASTGELFF
TGTGCCAGCAGCGACCCGAGGCTAGCGGGGGCCTCGACCGGGGAGCTGTTTTTT
>-|-|TRBJ2-7|TRBV2|13
CASRPTRKSEQYF
TGTGCCAGCAGACCGACTAGAAAATCCGAGCAGTACTTC
>TRBD1|-|TRBJ1-2|TRBV2|14
CASSLQGANYGYTF
TGTGCCAGCAGTTTACAGGGGGCGAACTATGGCTACACCTTC
>-|few|TRBJ2-5|TRBV5-4|12
CASSLEVETQYF
TGTGCCAGCAGCTTGGAAGTGGAGACCCAGTACTTC
>-|-|TRBJ1-3|TRBV5-1|14
CASSPRGSGNTIYF
TGCGCCAGCAGCCCCCGGGGCTCTGGAAACACCATATATTTT
>TRBD1|-|TRBJ2-1|TRBV19|15
CASTPQRTGRNEQFF
TGTGCCAGTACTCCCCAGAGGACAGGGCGGAATGAGCAGTTCTTC
>TRBD2|-|TRBJ2-3|TRBV6-2/TRBV6-3|13
CASIPGGLDTQYF
TGTGCCAGCATCCCGGGGGGGCTGGATACGCAGTATTTT
>-|-|TRBJ1-3|TRBV29-1|15
CSVEDPGSPGDTIYF
TGCAGCGTTGAAGATCCCGGCTCGCCCGGGGACACCATATATTTT
>-|-|TRBJ2-7|TRBV4-3|14
CASSPGPLSYEQYF
TGCGCCAGCAGCCCAGGACCGCTGTCCTACGAGCAGTACTTC
>TRBD2|once|TRBJ2-7|TRBV7-2|14
CASSRTGTSIEQYF
TGTGCCAGCAGTCGCACCGGGACTAGCATTGAGCAGTACTTC
>TRBD2|-|TRBJ2-1|TRBV7-2|18
CASSLPFGLAGGWNEQFF
TGTGCCAGCAGCTTACCCTTTGGACTAGCGGGGGGGTGGAATGAGCAGTTCTTC
>-|-|TRBJ2-2|TRBV7-2|14
CASSLGGDTGELFF
TGTGCCAGCAGCTTAGGGGGCGACACCGGGGAGCTGTTTTTT
>-|once|TRBJ2-2|TRBV7-3|13
CASSYGGIGELFF
TGTGCCAGCAGCTATGGGGGAATCGGGGAGCTGTTTTTT
>TRBD1|-|TRBJ1-2|TRBV5-1|15
CASSRGDREDRGYTF
TGCGCCAGCAGCCGCGGGGACAGGGAGGATCGTGGCTACACCTTC